One sample yielded the 20 T cell receptor beta chains listed below, sequenced in a study of T-cell reconstitution after alpha-beta-depleted transplantation in children. The library targeted TCRbeta and was prepared with unique molecular identifiers. A single record per CDR3 protein comes from TCRdb applying MiXCR to the PCR reads. The repertoire includes some 190,000 distinct CDR3 sequences, 8.5% to 14% of them detected once, and about 13% sits in the top ten. The specimen was PBMCs, collected before TCRalphabeta/CD19-depleted stem cell transplant. All receptors derive from a boy aged 2-9 years with acute myeloid leukemia, due to receive a stem cell transplant.

This clonotype appeared many times. The CDR3 here is CASSPNIRGLNQPQHF. DNA for the CDR3: TGTGCCAGCAGCCCGAACATCCGGGGATTGAATCAGCCCCAGCATTTT. The chain recombines TRBV7-8 with TRBJ1-5; D is unresolved. In germline, CDR1 is SGHVS, CDR2 FQNEAQ. CDR3 length: 16 residues. The germline V and J ends were trimmed by 5 bases and 4 bases, with 18 bases remaining between them.

This clonotype was counted ten times or more. The chain couples TRBV30 to TRBJ2-3; 11 bases align to TRBD1. The V segment lost 8 bases and the J segment 6 bases; nucleotides outside the gene matches: 7. Germline V gene lookup returns CDR1 GTSNPN and CDR2 SVGIG (reference sequence). The CDR3 loop spans 13 amino acids. Written as DNA, the CDR3 is TGTGCCGGCCGGGACAGGGGGGTTGATACGCAGTATTTT. Its translation is CAGRDRGVDTQYF. Using reference TRBV30 and TRBJ2-3 for the parts outside the CDR3, the full variable domain is SQTIHQWPATLVQPVGSPLSLECTVEGTSNPNLYWYRQAAGRGLQLLFYSVGIGQISSEVPQNLSASRPQDRQFILSSKKLLLSDSGFYLCAGRDRGVDTQYFGPGTRLTVL.

The CDR3 nucleotides are TGCAGCGTTGAGGATCGACAGGCGAGTCCGTTCTTC. As protein: CSVEDRQASPFF. This chain connects TRBV29-1 to TRBJ2-1; TRBD1 is a possible D gene (6 bases). CDR3 length: 12 residues. The V and J ends lost 3 bases and 15 bases respectively, with 18 bases between them. The germline V gene encodes CDR1 SQVTM and CDR2 ANQGSEA.

This clonotype was seen at least ten times. The CDR3 DNA follows: TGTGCCAGCAGTTTCCTCAACAGGGGGCGCGGCTATGGCTACACCTTC. This codes for CASSFLNRGRGYGYTF. The chain has TRBV27 and TRBJ1-2; TRBD1 aligns across 9 bases. Germline trimming cut 3 bases from V and 4 bases from J; bases unmatched to any gene: 9. The CDR3 loop spans 16 amino acids. Germline CDR1 is MNHEY and CDR2 is SMNVEV (reference sequence).

This clonotype was detected many times. A much larger clone differs from this one at a single base, so this may be a read error. This rearrangement joins TRBV15 to TRBJ1-3; 8 positions agree with TRBD1. Germline values: CDR1 LNHNV, CDR2 YYDKDF (reference sequence). CDR3 length equals 16 residues. The CDR3 nucleotides are TGTGCCACCAGCAGGGACAGGGAACTCTCTGAAAACACCATATATTTT. This gives the protein CATSRDRELSENTIYF.

This clonotype was seen at least ten times. CDR3 in amino acids: CSARDPGGKGDEQFF. The CDR3 nucleotides are TGCAGTGCTAGGGACCCGGGAGGCAAAGGCGATGAGCAGTTCTTC. The rearrangement uses TRBV20-1 and TRBJ2-1; 7 nucleotides agree with TRBD2. CDR1 and CDR2 (germline): DFQATT, SNEGSKA (reference sequence). After removal of 3 bases from V and 8 bases from J, the junction contained 13 bases not matched to a gene. The CDR3 has 15 amino acids.

At least ten counts were recorded for this clonotype. This chain links TRBV6-5 with TRBJ1-1; D is perhaps TRBD1 (6 bases). Trimming shortened V by 7 bases and J by 1 base, and 10 bases separated the two germline ends. This CDR3 region has 13 residues. CDR1 MNHEY and CDR2 SVGAGI come from the germline V gene. CDR3 in amino acids: CASTGTQNTEAFF. The DNA of the CDR3 is TGTGCCAGCACCGGGACACAGAACACTGAAGCTTTCTTT.

This clonotype was seen repeatedly, ten times or more. The chain joins TRBV10-2 to TRBJ1-6, with unresolved D. V was clipped by 0 bases and J by 9 bases, with 15 bases between them. The CDR3 is 16 amino acids. Looked up from germline, CDR1 is WSHSY and CDR2 is SAAADI. CDR3 in amino acids: CASSESRPTTSSPLHF. DNA of the CDR3: TGCGCCAGCAGTGAGTCGAGGCCAACCACGAGTTCACCCCTCCACTTT.

This clonotype occurred many times. This chain connects TRBV20-1 to TRBJ2-1; 15 positions agree with TRBD2. Trimming cost V 5 bases and J 8 bases; bases outside gene matches: 13. The CDR3 spans 17 residues. Germline assignment: CDR1 DFQATT and CDR2 SNEGSKA (reference sequence). CDR3 coding DNA: TGCAGTGCTCCTCGGACTAGCGGGGGGGCCTTAAAAGATGAGCAGTTCTTC. Translated, it gives CSAPRTSGGALKDEQFF.

In its sample, this clonotype was seen many times. V usage is TRBV24-1 and J usage is TRBJ2-1; D possibly matches TRBD1 or TRBD2 (5 bases each). The CDR3 has 15 residues. Trimming cost V 4 bases and J 8 bases, with 17 bases left between them. The germline V gene has CDR1 KGHDR and CDR2 SFDVKD. CDR3 in amino acids: CATSDSGPRVHEQFF. The CDR3 nucleotides read TGTGCCACCAGTGACTCGGGACCGAGGGTACATGAGCAGTTCTTC.

This clonotype was seen ten or more times. The chain recombines TRBV27 with TRBJ2-3; D gene unclear. The CDR3 contains 13 residues. The V end was cut by 4 bases, the J end by 2 bases, with 7 bases between. Germline values: CDR1 MNHEY, CDR2 SMNVEV (reference sequence). CDR3 region: CASSYALTDTQYF. The CDR3 DNA reads TGTGCCAGCAGTTACGCCCTCACAGATACGCAGTATTTT.

In this sample, this clonotype turned up many times. The rearrangement joins TRBV2 to TRBJ2-3; D not resolved. The ends were cut back, 4 bases at V and 4 bases at J, with 6 bases in the middle. The length of the CDR3 is 12 residues. Germline V gene data show CDR1 as SNHLY and CDR2 as FYNNEI. CDR3 loop: CASSVVADTQYF. For the CDR3, the DNA is TGTGCCAGCAGTGTAGTTGCAGATACGCAGTATTTT.

In this sample, this clonotype turned up many times. The chain recombines TRBV10-3 with TRBJ2-3, with unresolved D. CDR3 size: 14 residues. Germline V gene lookup returns CDR1 ENHRY and CDR2 SYGVKD. V lost 2 bases, J lost 4 bases, and 10 bases lay in between. The CDR3 loop is CAISEPDRADTQYF. Here the CDR3 DNA reads TGTGCCATCAGTGAGCCGGATCGCGCAGATACGCAGTATTTT.

This clonotype was counted many times. The CDR3 sequence is CASSRGTGIDGYTF. CDR3 bases: TGTGCCAGCAGCCGCGGGACAGGGATCGATGGCTACACCTTC. This chain links TRBV14 with TRBJ1-2; 9 positions match TRBD1. With 4 bases clipped from V and 6 bases from J, the junction kept 6 bases outside the gene matches. Germline assignment: CDR1 SGHDN and CDR2 FVKESK. The length of the CDR3 is 14 residues. Supplemented by reference TRBV14 and TRBJ1-2, the full variable domain reads EAGVTQFPSHSVIEKGQTVTLRCDPISGHDNLYWYRRVMGKEIKFLLHFVKESKQDESGMPNNRFLAERTGGTYSTLKVQPAELEDSGVYFCASSRGTGIDGYTFGSGTRLTVV.

This clonotype has ten or more counts. The chain combines TRBV10-3 with TRBJ1-1; TRBD1 might be the D (5 bases). Trimming took off 7 bases at V and 11 bases at J, with 23 bases between the two ends. Germline V gene data show CDR1 as ENHRY and CDR2 as SYGVKD. This CDR3 is 14 amino acids long. CDR3 sequence reads: CAITDTTDRLWAFF. DNA of the CDR3: TGTGCCATCACTGATACGACCGACAGACTTTGGGCTTTCTTT.

This clonotype was observed at least ten times. The V and J genes are TRBV5-1 and TRBJ1-6, with 8 bases lining up with TRBD1. Germline values: CDR1 SGHRS, CDR2 YFSETQ. The CDR3 length is 16 residues. V lost 3 bases to trimming and J lost 6 bases; unmatched junction nucleotides: 8. DNA of the CDR3: TGCGCCAGCAGCTCAACAGGGGGACGGTTTAATTCACCCCTCCACTTT. Encoded protein: CASSSTGGRFNSPLHF. Based on the CDR3 plus reference TRBV5-1 and TRBJ1-6, the full variable domain is KAGVTQTPRYLIKTRGQQVTLSCSPISGHRSVSWYQQTPGQGLQFLFEYFSETQRNKGNFPGRFSGRQFSNSRSEMNVSTLELGDSALYLCASSSTGGRFNSPLHFGNGTRLTVT.

With respect to this clonotype: Just one base apart from a much larger clone, this may be a read error. The V gene is TRBV20-1, the J gene TRBJ2-1; 8 nucleotides align to TRBD2. There are 15 residues in the CDR3. CDR1 is DFQATT and CDR2 is SNEGSKA in the germline V gene (reference sequence). In nucleotides, the CDR3 is TGCAGTGCTAGACACGGGGGGGCGATTGGCGATGAGCACTTCTTC. Protein sequence: CSARHGGAIGDEHFF.

Concerning this clonotype itself: One junction end does not reproduce the germline sequence, and a read error may be involved. The genes are TRBV6-5 and TRBJ2-1, with 9 bases matching TRBD1. This CDR3 is built from 13 residues. Germline CDR1 and CDR2: MNHEY and SVGAGI. This CDR3 reads CASSFTGGNEQLF. CDR3 nucleotides: TGTGCCAGCAGTTTTACAGGGGGCAATGAGCAGCTCTTC.

This clonotype appeared many times. The chain carries TRBV5-1 and TRBJ2-7, with 7 bases fitting TRBD1. Germline CDR1 and CDR2: SGHRS and YFSETQ. V lost 4 bases, J lost 5 bases, and 15 bases stayed unmatched. This CDR3 is built from 16 residues. CDR3 bases: TGCGCCAGCAGCAACAAAACAGGGGTAGGGGGTAACGAGCAGTACTTC. Amino acids: CASSNKTGVGGNEQYF.

This clonotype occurred many times. The genes are TRBV7-2 and TRBJ2-7, with 9 bases matching TRBD2. V trimming: 2 bases; J trimming: 1 base; junction bases outside the gene matches: 6. The germline V gene has CDR1 SGHTA and CDR2 FQGNSA. CDR3 length: 16 amino acids. DNA of the CDR3: TGTGCCAGCAGCTTATCTCTAGCGGGGATATCCTACGAGCAGTACTTC. It specifies CASSLSLAGISYEQYF.